The 4 T cell receptor beta chains given below trace back to one sample, sequenced in a study of tumor and adjacent non-tumor tissue in lung cancer. Three rounds of nested PCR, following a modified ARM-PCR protocol, produced the TCRbeta library. TCRdb analysed the multiplex PCR reads with MiXCR anew, one entry per CDR3 protein. The data contain 40,000 to 50,000 distinct CDR3 sequences, about 68% of them singletons. No cell sorting was done before RNA was extracted from the tissue. This non-tumor lung sample came from over 3 cm beyond the tumor edge. The sequenced sample consisted of distant non-tumor lung tissue. The receptor set was obtained from a woman aged 65 to 85 with non-small cell lung cancer.

In the case of this clonotype: With a much larger clone just one base away, this may be a read error. The chain has TRBV28 and TRBJ1-4; possible D gene TRBD1, 5 bases. The CDR3 runs to 13 residues. Germline CDR1 is MDHEN and CDR2 is SYDVKM. CDR3 sequence: CACSLWTHEKLFF. CDR3 nucleotide sequence: TGTGCCTGCAGTTTATGGACACATGAAAAACTGTTTTTT.

The chain combines TRBV29-1 with TRBJ2-3; D remains unclear. The CDR3 spans 15 residues. Trimming removed 3 bases at V and 3 bases at J, with 16 bases between. Germline V lookup: CDR1 SQVTM, CDR2 ANQGSEA. The DNA for the CDR3 is TGCAGCGTTGAGGGTTCTGGCGCAAGTACAGATACGCAGTATTTT. Amino acids: CSVEGSGASTDTQYF.

Notes on this clonotype: One junction end disagrees with the germline gene, perhaps due to a read error. The rearrangement links TRBV7-9 to TRBJ2-7; no clear D. Germline loops: CDR1 SEHNR, CDR2 FQNEAQ (reference sequence). CDR3 length: 15 amino acids. CDR3 sequence: CASSSLVSLPYEQYF. CDR3 bases: TGTGCTAGCAGCTCTTTAGTATCCCTCCCCTACGAGCAGTACTTC.

As for this clonotype: One end of the junction is discordant with germline, which a read error may explain. The genes are TRBV4-2 and TRBJ2-2, with D hard to call. Germline V gene lookup returns CDR1 LGHNA and CDR2 YNFKEQ. CDR3 size: 16 residues. Here the CDR3 reads CASSQDWTMNIGELFF. CDR3 coding DNA: TGTGCCAGCAGCCAAGATTGGACCATGAACATCGGGGAGCTGTTTTTT.